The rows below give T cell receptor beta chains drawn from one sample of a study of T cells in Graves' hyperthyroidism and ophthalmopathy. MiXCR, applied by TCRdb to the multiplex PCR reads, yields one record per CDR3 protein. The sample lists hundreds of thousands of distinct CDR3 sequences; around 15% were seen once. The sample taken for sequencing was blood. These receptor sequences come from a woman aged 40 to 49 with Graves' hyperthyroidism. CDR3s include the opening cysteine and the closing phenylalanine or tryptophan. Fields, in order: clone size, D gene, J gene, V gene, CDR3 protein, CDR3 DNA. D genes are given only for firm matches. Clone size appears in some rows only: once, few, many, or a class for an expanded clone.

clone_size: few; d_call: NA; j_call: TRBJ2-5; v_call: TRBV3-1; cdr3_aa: CASSVALGETQYF; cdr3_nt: TGTGCCAGCAGCGTCGCCCTAGGGGAGACCCAGTACTTC
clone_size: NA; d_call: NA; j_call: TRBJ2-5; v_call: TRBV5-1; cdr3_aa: CASSSGTYEETQYF; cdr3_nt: TGCGCCAGCAGCTCCGGGACTTACGAAGAGACCCAGTACTTC
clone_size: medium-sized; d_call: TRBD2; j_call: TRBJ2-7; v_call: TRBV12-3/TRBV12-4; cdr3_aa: CASSPGTPGLAGGPPYEQYF; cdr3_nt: TGTGCCAGCAGTCCCGGGACTCCGGGACTAGCGGGAGGGCCACCCTACGAGCAGTACTTC
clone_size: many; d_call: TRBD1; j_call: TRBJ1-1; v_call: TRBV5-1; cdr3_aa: CASSRVGGIMNTEAFF; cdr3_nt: TGCGCCAGCAGCCGCGTAGGGGGCATTATGAACACTGAAGCTTTCTTT
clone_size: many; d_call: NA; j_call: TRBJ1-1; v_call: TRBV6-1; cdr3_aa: CASSSPRGASTEAFF; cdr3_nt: TGTGCCAGCAGTTCGCCCCGGGGGGCGAGCACTGAAGCTTTCTTT
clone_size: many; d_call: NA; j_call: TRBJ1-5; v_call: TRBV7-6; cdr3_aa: CASSLVPPGPDSNQPQHF; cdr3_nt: TGTGCCAGCAGCTTAGTTCCCCCAGGTCCCGATAGCAATCAGCCCCAGCATTTT
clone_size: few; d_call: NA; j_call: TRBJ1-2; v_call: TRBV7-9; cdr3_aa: CASSRSGGADGYTF; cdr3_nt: TGTGCCAGCAGCCGGAGCGGGGGGGCGGATGGCTACACCTTC
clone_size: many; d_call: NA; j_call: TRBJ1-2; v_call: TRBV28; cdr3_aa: CASSSTGQGSNYGYTF; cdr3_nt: TGTGCCAGCAGTTCTACGGGGCAGGGGAGTAACTATGGCTACACCTTC
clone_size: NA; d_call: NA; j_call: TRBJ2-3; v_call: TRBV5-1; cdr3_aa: CASSTGTPSTDTQYF; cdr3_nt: TGCGCCAGCAGCACCGGGACTCCTAGCACAGATACGCAGTATTTT
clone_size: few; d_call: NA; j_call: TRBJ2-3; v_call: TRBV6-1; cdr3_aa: CASSRGAVPYWGDTQYF; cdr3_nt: TGTGCCAGCAGTCGGGGGGCGGTACCTTACTGGGGAGATACGCAGTATTTT
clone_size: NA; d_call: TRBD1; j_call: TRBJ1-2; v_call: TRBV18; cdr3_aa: CASSPNNRGNYGYTF; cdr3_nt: TGTGCCAGCTCACCTAACAACAGGGGTAACTATGGCTACACCTTC
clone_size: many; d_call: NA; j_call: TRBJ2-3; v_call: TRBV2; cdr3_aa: CASGELSDTQYF; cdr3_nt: TGTGCCAGCGGCGAGCTCTCAGATACGCAGTATTTT
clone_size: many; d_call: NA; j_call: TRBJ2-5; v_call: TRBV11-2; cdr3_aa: CASSLRSGTPYQETQYF; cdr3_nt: TGTGCCAGCAGCTTAAGAAGCGGAACACCTTACCAAGAGACCCAGTACTTC
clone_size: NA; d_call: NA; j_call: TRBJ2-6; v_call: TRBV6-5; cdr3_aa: CASSSGLWGSRDSGANVLTF; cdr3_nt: TGTGCCAGCAGTTCCGGACTGTGGGGGTCCAGGGATTCCGGGGCCAACGTCCTGACTTTC
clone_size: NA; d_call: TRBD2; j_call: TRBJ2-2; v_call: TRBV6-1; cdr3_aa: CASSNRGGDYTGELFF; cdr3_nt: TGTGCCAGCAGCAACCGCGGGGGGGACTACACCGGGGAGCTGTTTTTT
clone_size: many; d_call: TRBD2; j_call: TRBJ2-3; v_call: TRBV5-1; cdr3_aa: CASSAGLAGGRSTDTQYF; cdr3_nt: TGCGCCAGCAGCGCAGGACTAGCGGGAGGGCGGAGCACAGATACGCAGTATTTT
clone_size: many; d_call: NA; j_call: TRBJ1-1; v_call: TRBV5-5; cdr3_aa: CASSLDLGSNTEAFF; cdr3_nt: TGTGCCAGCAGCTTGGATCTGGGCTCGAACACTGAAGCTTTCTTT
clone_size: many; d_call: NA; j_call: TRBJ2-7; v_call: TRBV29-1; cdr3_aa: CSVRKGEQYF; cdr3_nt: TGCAGCGTTCGTAAGGGCGAGCAGTACTTC
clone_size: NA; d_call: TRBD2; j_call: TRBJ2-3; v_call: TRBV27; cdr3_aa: CASSLDGLAGADTQYF; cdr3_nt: TGTGCCAGCAGTCTAGACGGACTAGCGGGAGCAGATACGCAGTATTTT
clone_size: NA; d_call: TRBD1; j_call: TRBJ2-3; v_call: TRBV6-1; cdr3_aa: CASSARDRGLVSRTDTQYF; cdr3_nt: TGTGCCAGCAGTGCCCGGGACAGGGGGCTAGTGTCGCGCACAGATACGCAGTATTTT
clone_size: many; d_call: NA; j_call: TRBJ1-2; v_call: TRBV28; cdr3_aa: CASSLEGADSTNYGYTF; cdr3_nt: TGTGCCAGCAGTTTAGAAGGGGCCGATTCTACTAACTATGGCTACACCTTC
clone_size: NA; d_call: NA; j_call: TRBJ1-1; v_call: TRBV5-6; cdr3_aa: CASSPNKVQAFF; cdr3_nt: TGTGCCAGCAGCCCGAATAAGGTCCAAGCTTTCTTT
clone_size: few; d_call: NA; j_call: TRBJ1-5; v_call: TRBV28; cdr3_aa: CAVTSLYNQPQHF; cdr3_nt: TGTGCCGTAACCAGTTTATACAATCAGCCCCAGCATTTT
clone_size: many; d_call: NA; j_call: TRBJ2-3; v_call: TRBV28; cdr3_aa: CASIHRRTSTDTQYF; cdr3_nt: TGTGCCAGCATTCACAGGAGAACTAGCACAGATACGCAGTATTTT
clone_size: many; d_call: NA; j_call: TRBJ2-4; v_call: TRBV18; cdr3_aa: CASSLKDSGVQYF; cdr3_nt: TGTGCCAGCTCACTAAAAGATTCCGGGGTTCAGTACTTC
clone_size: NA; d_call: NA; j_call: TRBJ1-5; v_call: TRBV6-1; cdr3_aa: CASRPFPNGNQPQHF; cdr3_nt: TGTGCCAGCAGACCCTTCCCGAATGGCAATCAGCCCCAGCATTTT
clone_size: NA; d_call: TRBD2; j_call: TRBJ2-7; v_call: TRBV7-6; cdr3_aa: CASSLGGGSFSYEQYF; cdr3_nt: TGTGCCAGCAGCTTAGGGGGCGGGAGTTTCTCCTACGAGCAGTACTTC
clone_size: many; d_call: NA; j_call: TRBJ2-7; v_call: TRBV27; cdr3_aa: CASSRLTGFFDEQYF; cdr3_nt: TGTGCCAGCAGTCGGCTGACAGGTTTTTTCGACGAGCAGTACTTC
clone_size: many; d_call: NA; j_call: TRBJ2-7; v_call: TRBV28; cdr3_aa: CASSLGIGQPNYEQYF; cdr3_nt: TGTGCCAGCAGTTTAGGTATCGGACAGCCTAACTACGAGCAGTACTTC
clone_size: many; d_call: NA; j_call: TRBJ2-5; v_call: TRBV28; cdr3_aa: CASRPSGAVGGETQYF; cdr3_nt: TGTGCCAGCAGGCCCAGCGGAGCGGTTGGGGGGGAGACCCAGTACTTC
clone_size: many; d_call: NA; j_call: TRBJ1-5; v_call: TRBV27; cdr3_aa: CASRKYEGFDQPQHF; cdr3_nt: TGTGCCAGCAGAAAATACGAGGGATTTGATCAGCCCCAGCATTTT
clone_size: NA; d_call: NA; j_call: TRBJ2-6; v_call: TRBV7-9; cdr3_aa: CASSLARQVSGANVLTF; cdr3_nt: TGTGCCAGCAGCTTAGCGCGGCAGGTTTCTGGGGCCAACGTCCTGACTTTC
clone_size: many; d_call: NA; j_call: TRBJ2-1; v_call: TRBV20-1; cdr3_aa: CSARTYNEQFF; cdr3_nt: TGCAGTGCTAGGACCTACAATGAGCAGTTCTTC
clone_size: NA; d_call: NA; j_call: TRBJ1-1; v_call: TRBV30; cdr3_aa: CAWRIDGTEAFF; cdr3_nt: TGTGCCTGGAGGATAGACGGGACTGAAGCTTTCTTT
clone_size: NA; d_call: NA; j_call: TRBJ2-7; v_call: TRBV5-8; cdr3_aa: CASSLREPFYEQYF; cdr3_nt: TGTGCCAGCAGCCTCCGGGAACCCTTCTACGAGCAGTACTTC
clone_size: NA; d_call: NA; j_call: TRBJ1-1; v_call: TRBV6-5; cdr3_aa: CASSYRQGTEAFF; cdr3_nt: TGTGCCAGCAGTTACAGGCAAGGCACTGAAGCTTTCTTT
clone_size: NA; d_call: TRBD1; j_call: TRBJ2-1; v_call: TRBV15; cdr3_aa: CATSRVGDREENNEQFF; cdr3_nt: TGTGCCACCAGCAGAGTCGGGGACAGGGAGGAAAACAATGAGCAGTTCTTC
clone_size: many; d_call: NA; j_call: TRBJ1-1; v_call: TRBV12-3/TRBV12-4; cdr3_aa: CASSFAATEAFF; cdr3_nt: TGTGCCAGCAGTTTTGCTGCCACTGAAGCTTTCTTT
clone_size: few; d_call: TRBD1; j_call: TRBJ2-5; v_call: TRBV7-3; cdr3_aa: CASGIKGQKQETQYF; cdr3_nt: TGTGCCAGCGGGATAAAGGGACAGAAACAAGAGACCCAGTACTTC
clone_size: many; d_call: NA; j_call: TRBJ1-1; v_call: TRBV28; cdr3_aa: CASSIPRVGAFF; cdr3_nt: TGTGCCAGCAGTATACCCAGGGTGGGAGCTTTCTTT
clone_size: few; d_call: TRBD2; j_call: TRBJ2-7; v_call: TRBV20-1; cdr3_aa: CSASGTSGNYEQYF; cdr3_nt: TGCAGTGCGTCCGGGACTAGCGGAAATTACGAGCAGTACTTC